These 14 T cell receptor beta chains originate from one sample sequenced in a study of CD8+ T cells in alopecia areata. Following extraction, RNA underwent reverse transcription to cDNA, which served as the sequencing template. The protocol was immunoSEQ multiplex PCR, while the TCRdb copy is restricted to in-frame clones and leaves out a portion. The sample lists 100,000 to 150,000 clones; about 46% were seen once. The sequenced sample was NKG2D-low CD8+ T cells sorted from blood. The receptors stem from a human donor with alopecia areata.

The chain uses TRBV30 and TRBJ2-7; 7 bases are a match to TRBD1. The germline gives CDR1 GTSNPN, CDR2 SVGIG (reference sequence). The junction had 5 bases not matched to a gene; V was cut back by 4 bases and J by 2 bases. This CDR3 region has 13 residues. CDR3 nucleotide sequence: TGTGCCTGGACTCGTGACAGGGCCTACGAGCAGTACTTC. It translates to CAWTRDRAYEQYF. The full variable domain, rest sourced from reference TRBV30 and TRBJ2-7, is SQTIHQWPATLVQPVGSPLSLECTVEGTSNPNLYWYRQAAGRGLQLLFYSVGIGQISSEVPQNLSASRPQDRQFILSSKKLLLSDSGFYLCAWTRDRAYEQYFGPGTRLTVT.

This clone is a singleton in its sample. The rearrangement links TRBV27 to TRBJ2-2; D remains unclear. V was trimmed by 7 bases and J by 0 bases, leaving 9 bases between them. The germline gives CDR1 MNHEY, CDR2 SMNVEV (reference sequence). This CDR3 is built from 14 residues. This chain's CDR3 is CASTASTNTGELFF. CDR3 DNA: TGTGCCAGCACCGCTTCGACGAACACCGGGGAGCTGTTTTTT.

This chain connects TRBV30 to TRBJ1-5; 7 nucleotides align to TRBD1. Germline V gives CDR1 GTSNPN, CDR2 SVGIG (reference sequence). V lost 1 base, J lost 3 bases, and 3 bases stayed unmatched. This CDR3 is 14 amino acids long. CDR3 in amino acids: CAWSDGQDNQPQHF. DNA for the CDR3: TGTGCCTGGAGTGACGGACAGGACAATCAGCCCCAGCATTTT.

This chain links TRBV30 with TRBJ2-5; D remains ambiguous. From germline, CDR1 is GTSNPN and CDR2 SVGIG (reference sequence). The CDR3 consists of 11 residues. Trimming left V 5 bases short and J 2 bases short, with 6 bases between. The CDR3 sequence is CAWDRQETQYF. CDR3 DNA sequence: TGTGCCTGGGATCGGCAAGAGACCCAGTACTTC.

V gene TRBV9 combines with J gene TRBJ2-1; D call uncertain. The V gene lost 3 bases and the J gene lost 6 bases, with 10 bases spanning the gap. The CDR3 consists of 13 residues. Per the germline V gene, CDR1 is SGDLS and CDR2 is YYNGEE. CDR3: CASSATPSNEQFF. The CDR3 nucleotides are TGTGCCAGCAGCGCGACACCGTCCAATGAGCAGTTCTTC.

This clone was observed a few times. V usage is TRBV14 and J usage is TRBJ2-3; D is possibly TRBD1 (5 bases). Between the trimmed V and J ends, which lost 5 bases and 2 bases, there was a span of 14 bases. Germline loops: CDR1 SGHDN, CDR2 FVKESK. CDR3 size: 15 residues. The CDR3 DNA reads as TGTGCCAGCAGCAGTTTCCGACAGCACACAGATACGCAGTATTTT. Its protein product is CASSSFRQHTDTQYF.

The chain recombines TRBV9 with TRBJ2-7; D might be TRBD1 (6 bases). The length of the CDR3 is 14 residues. Germline V CDR1 and CDR2: SGDLS, YYNGEE. Trimming removed 0 bases from V and 2 bases from J, with 9 bases in between. The CDR3 nucleotides are TGTGCCAGCAGCGTAGGGCAGGGGACCTACGAGCAGTACTTC. Translated, it gives CASSVGQGTYEQYF. Together with reference TRBV9 and TRBJ2-7, the CDR3 gives the full variable domain: DSGVTQTPKHLITATGQRVTLRCSPRSGDLSVYWYQQSLDQGLQFLIQYYNGEERAKGNILERFSAQQFPDLHSELNLSSLELGDSALYFCASSVGQGTYEQYFGPGTRLTVT.

This clone was observed a few times. As DNA, the CDR3 is TGCAGCGCTGACAGCTCCGGGACTTTAAATGAGCAGTTCTTC. Amino acids: CSADSSGTLNEQFF. The rearrangement joins TRBV29-1 to TRBJ2-1; D might be TRBD2 (6 bases). The CDR3 is 14 amino acids. V dropped 7 bases and J dropped 7 bases, with 20 bases sitting between them. The germline gives CDR1 SQVTM, CDR2 ANQGSEA.

CDR3 sequence reads: CASSFFPNTEAFF. The CDR3 nucleotides read TGTGCCAGCAGTTTCTTTCCGAACACTGAAGCTTTCTTT. The genes are TRBV27 and TRBJ1-1; D gene unclear. The CDR3 runs to 13 residues. V lost 3 bases to trimming and J lost 1 base, with 6 bases between them. Germline V gives CDR1 MNHEY, CDR2 SMNVEV (reference sequence).

V is TRBV9 and J is TRBJ1-1, with unresolved D. Per germline, CDR1 SGDLS and CDR2 YYNGEE. The germline V and J ends were trimmed by 0 bases and 4 bases, with 10 bases remaining between them. The CDR3 is 14 amino acids. CDR3 in amino acids: CASSVALTGTEAFF. The CDR3 DNA sequence: TGTGCCAGCAGCGTAGCACTGACTGGCACTGAAGCTTTCTTT.

This clone occurred a few times. V gene TRBV28 combines with J gene TRBJ2-3; tentatively, D is TRBD2 (6 bases). The CDR3 consists of 15 residues. The germline V and J ends were trimmed by 5 bases and 0 bases, with 12 bases remaining between them. Germline V gives CDR1 MDHEN, CDR2 SYDVKM. CDR3 residues: CASSLHSGSTDTQYF. Here the CDR3 DNA reads TGTGCCAGCAGTCTTCATAGCGGTAGCACAGATACGCAGTATTTT.

This clone came up a few times. The sample carries other DNA sequences with the same CDR3. The chain combines TRBV29-1 with TRBJ2-1; D may match TRBD1 or TRBD2 (5 bases each). The CDR3 consists of 11 residues. CDR1 and CDR2 (germline): SQVTM, ANQGSEA. The germline V and J ends were trimmed by 4 bases and 5 bases, with 6 bases remaining between them. The CDR3 coding sequence is TGCAGCGTTGGAGGGGACAATGAGCAGTTCTTC. This encodes CSVGGDNEQFF.

The chain has TRBV7-8 and TRBJ2-3, with D possibly matching TRBD2 (5 bases). CDR1 and CDR2 from the germline V gene are SGHVS and FQNEAQ. The CDR3 is 13 amino acids. V shed 11 bases and J shed 6 bases, with 18 bases lying between them. The CDR3 coding sequence is TGTGCCGTCGCCTATAAGATAGCGGATACGCAGTATTTT. This codes for CAVAYKIADTQYF.

This rearrangement joins TRBV7-2 to TRBJ2-4; 7 positions agree with TRBD1. The CDR3 has 13 residues. Germline loops: CDR1 SGHTA, CDR2 FQGNSA. V dropped 4 bases and J dropped 6; count of bases not matched to a gene: 3. The CDR3 is CASSWGQRNIQYF. In nucleotides, the CDR3 is TGTGCCAGCAGCTGGGGACAGCGAAACATTCAGTACTTC.